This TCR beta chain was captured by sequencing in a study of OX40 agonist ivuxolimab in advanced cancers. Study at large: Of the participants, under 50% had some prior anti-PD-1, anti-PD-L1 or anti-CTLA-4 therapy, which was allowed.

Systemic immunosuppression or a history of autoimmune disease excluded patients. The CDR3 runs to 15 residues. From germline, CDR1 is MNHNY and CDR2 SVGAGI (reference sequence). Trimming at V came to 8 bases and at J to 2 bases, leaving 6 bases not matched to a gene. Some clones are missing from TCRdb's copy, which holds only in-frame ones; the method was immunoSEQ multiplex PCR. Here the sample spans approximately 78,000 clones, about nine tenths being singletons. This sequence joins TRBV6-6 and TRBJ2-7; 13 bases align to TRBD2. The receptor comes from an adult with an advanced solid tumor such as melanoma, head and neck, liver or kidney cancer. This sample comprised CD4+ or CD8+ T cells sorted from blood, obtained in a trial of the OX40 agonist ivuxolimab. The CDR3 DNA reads TGTGCCAGCGCTCGGACTAGCGGGAGTACCTACGAGCAGTACTTC. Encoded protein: CASARTSGSTYEQYF.